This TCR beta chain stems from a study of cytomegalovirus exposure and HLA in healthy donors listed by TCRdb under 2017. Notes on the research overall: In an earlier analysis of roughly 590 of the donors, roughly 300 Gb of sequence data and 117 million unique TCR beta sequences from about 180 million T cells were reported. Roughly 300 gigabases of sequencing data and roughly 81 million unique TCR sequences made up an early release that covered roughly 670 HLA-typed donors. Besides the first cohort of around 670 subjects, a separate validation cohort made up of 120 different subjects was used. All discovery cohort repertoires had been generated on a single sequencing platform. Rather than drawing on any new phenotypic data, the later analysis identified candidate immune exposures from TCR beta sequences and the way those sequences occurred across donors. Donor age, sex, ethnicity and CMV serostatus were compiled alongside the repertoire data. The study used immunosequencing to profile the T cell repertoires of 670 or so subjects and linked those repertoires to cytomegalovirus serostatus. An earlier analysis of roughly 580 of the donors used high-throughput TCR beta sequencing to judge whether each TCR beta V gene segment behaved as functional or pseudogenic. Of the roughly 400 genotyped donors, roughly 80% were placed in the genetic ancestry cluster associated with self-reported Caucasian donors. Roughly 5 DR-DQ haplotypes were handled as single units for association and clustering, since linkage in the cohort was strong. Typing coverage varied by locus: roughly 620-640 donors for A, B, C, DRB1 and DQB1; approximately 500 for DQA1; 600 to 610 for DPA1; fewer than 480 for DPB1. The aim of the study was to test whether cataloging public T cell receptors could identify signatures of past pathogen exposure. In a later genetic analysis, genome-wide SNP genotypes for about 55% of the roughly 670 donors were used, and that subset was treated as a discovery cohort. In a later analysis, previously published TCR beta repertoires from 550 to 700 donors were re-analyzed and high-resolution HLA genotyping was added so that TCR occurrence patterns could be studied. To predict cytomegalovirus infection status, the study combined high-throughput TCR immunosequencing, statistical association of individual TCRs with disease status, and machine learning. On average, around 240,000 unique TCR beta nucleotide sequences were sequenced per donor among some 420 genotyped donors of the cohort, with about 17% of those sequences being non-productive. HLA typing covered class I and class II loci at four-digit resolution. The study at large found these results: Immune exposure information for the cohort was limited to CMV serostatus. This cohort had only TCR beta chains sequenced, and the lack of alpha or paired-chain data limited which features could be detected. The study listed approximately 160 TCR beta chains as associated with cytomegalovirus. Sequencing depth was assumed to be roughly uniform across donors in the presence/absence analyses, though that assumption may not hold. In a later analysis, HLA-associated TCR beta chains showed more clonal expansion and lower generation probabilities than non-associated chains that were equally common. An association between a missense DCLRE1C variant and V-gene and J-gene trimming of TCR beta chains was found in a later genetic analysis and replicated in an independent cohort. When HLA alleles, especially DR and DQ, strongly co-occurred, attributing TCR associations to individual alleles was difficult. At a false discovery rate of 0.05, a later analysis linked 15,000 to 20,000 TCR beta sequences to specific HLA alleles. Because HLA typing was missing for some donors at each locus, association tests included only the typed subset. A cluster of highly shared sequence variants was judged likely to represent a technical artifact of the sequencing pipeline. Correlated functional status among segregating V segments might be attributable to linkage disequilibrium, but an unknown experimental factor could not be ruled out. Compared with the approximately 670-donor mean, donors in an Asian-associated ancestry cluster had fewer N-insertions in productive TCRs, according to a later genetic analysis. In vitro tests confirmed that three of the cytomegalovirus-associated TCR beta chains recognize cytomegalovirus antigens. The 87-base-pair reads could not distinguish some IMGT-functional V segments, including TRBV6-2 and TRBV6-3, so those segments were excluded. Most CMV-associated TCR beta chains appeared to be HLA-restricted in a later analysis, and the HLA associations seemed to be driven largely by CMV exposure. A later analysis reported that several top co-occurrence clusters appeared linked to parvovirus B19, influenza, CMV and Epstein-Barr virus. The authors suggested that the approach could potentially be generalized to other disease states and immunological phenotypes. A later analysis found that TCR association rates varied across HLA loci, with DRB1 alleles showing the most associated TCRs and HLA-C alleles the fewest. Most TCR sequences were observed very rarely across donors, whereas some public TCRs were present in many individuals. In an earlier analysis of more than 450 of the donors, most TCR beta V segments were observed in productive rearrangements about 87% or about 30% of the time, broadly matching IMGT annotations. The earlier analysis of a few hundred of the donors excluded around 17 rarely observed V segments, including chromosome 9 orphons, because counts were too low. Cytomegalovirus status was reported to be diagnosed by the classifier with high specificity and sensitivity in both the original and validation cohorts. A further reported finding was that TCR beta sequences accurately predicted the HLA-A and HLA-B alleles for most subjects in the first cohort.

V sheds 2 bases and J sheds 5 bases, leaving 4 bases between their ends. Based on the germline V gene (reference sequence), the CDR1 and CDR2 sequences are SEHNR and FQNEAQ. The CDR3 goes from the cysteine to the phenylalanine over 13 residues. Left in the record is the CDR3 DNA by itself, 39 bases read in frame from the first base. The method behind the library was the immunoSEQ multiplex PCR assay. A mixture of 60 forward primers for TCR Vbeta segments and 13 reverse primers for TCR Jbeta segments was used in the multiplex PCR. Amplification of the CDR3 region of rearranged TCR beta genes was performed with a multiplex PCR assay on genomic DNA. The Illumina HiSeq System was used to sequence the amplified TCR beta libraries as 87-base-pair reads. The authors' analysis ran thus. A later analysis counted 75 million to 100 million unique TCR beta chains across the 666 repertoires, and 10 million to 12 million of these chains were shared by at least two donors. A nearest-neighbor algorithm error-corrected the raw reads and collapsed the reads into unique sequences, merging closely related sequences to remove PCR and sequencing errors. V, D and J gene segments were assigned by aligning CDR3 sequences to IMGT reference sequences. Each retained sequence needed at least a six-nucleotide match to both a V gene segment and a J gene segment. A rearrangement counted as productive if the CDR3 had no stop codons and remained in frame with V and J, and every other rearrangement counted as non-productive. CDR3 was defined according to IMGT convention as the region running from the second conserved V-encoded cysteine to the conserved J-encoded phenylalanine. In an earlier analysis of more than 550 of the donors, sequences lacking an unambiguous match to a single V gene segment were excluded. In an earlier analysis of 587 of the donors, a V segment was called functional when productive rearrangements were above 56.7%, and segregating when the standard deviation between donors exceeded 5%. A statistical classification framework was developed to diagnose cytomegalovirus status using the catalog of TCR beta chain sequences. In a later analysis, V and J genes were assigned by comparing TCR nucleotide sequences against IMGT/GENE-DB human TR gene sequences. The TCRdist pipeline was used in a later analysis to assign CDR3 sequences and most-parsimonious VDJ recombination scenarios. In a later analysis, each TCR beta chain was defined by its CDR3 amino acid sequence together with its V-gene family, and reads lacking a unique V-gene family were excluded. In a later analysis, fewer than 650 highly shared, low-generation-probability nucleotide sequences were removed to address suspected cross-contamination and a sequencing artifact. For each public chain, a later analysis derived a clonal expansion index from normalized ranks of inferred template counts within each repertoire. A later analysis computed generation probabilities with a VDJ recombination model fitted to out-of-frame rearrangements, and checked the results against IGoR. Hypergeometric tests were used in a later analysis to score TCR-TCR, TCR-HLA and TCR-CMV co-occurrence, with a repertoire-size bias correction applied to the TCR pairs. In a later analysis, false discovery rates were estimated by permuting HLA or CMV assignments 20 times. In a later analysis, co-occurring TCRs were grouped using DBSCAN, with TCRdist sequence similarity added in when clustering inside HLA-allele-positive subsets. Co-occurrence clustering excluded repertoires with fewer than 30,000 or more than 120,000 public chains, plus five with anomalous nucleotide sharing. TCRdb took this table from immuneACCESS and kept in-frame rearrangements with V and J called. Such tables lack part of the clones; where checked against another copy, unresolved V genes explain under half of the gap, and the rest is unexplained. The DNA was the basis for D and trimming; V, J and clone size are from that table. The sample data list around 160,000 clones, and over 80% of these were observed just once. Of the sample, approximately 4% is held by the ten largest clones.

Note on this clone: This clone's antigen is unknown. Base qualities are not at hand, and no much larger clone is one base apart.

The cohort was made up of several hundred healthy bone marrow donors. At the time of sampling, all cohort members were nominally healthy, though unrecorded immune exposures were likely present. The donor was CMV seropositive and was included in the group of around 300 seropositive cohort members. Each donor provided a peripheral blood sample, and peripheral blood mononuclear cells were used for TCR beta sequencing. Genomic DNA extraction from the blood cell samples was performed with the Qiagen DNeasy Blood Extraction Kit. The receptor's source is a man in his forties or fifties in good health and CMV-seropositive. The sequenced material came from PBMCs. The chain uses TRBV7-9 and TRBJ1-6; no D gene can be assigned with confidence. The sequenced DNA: TGTGCCAGCAGCTTACTTAATAATTCACCCCTCCACTTT. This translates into CASSLLNNSPLHF.